The T cell receptor beta chain under discussion was sequenced for a study of blood T cell repertoires in COVID-19. The wider study: Acute and convalescent COVID-19 samples came from the United States, Italy and Spain. Sources were T cells, B-cell-depleted T cells, or PBMCs; the material itself was cDNA or gDNA.

Source study methods: Estimated nucleated cell counts came from reference gene primer amplification. The assay was immunoSEQ multiplex PCR, and TCRdb's table has in-frame clones only and misses some. For V, J and clone size, that table is used; D and trimming come from the DNA. The sample lists roughly 190,000 clones; 70% to 90% were seen once. The material sequenced was peripheral blood. This clonotype was sampled from a man younger than 40 with acute or convalescent COVID-19.

This chain's CDR3 is CASSVQTGVNTEAFF. The CDR3 DNA is TGCGCCAGCAGCGTTCAGACAGGGGTGAACACTGAAGCTTTCTTT. The chain recombines TRBV5-1 with TRBJ1-1, with 8 bases fitting TRBD1. Germline CDR1 is SGHRS and CDR2 is YFSETQ. CDR3 size: 15 residues. Unmatched junction bases numbered 5, after V lost 4 bases and J lost 0 bases.